These 17 T cell receptor beta chains originate from one sample sequenced in a study of blood T cell repertoires in COVID-19. Assay used: immunoSEQ multiplex PCR; TCRdb lists only in-frame clones, some missing. The sample contains under 250,000 clones, 80% to 90% of which appear only once. The sequenced sample was peripheral blood. These receptors all come from a middle-aged man with acute or convalescent COVID-19.

The rearrangement links TRBV7-9 to TRBJ2-5; possible D gene TRBD1, 6 bases. The V and J ends lost 0 bases and 5 bases respectively, with 13 bases between them. Germline-derived CDR1 and CDR2 are SEHNR and FQNEAQ (reference sequence). CDR3 length: 15 residues. The CDR3 loop is CASSLAQGMAETQYF. CDR3 DNA sequence: TGTGCCAGCAGCTTAGCGCAGGGGATGGCGGAGACCCAGTACTTC.

V and J are TRBV2 and TRBJ1-2, with 12 bases matching TRBD1. This CDR3 has 13 amino acids. The V segment lost 3 bases and the J segment 10 bases; nucleotides outside the gene matches: 3. Per the germline V gene, CDR1 is SNHLY and CDR2 is FYNNEI. CDR3 DNA sequence: TGTGCCAGCAGTGAGGGGACAGGGGGCTTCTACACCTTC. Protein product: CASSEGTGGFYTF.

The chain employs TRBV4-3 and TRBJ2-2, with unresolved D. Trimming stripped 2 bases from V and 6 bases from J, with 7 bases between. CDR1 is LGHNA and CDR2 is YSLEER in the germline V gene. CDR3 length equals 13 residues. This chain's CDR3 is CASSQYSAGELFF. The CDR3 nucleotides are TGCGCCAGCAGCCAATATTCCGCCGGGGAGCTGTTTTTT.

This chain's CDR3 is CASSQVTEGQAFLYEQYF. The CDR3 DNA sequence: TGCGCCAGCAGCCAAGTCACCGAGGGACAGGCGTTCCTCTACGAGCAGTACTTC. V gene TRBV4-1 combines with J gene TRBJ2-7; 8 bases align to TRBD1. The germline V gene has CDR1 MGHRA and CDR2 YSYEKL. The CDR3 extends over 18 amino acids. V trimming: 1 base; J trimming: 3 bases; junction bases outside the gene matches: 14.

The gene calls are TRBV30 and TRBJ2-3, with D possibly being TRBD2 (5 bases). Trimming stripped 0 bases from V and 0 bases from J, with 16 bases between. CDR3 size: 17 residues. Germline V CDR1 and CDR2: GTSNPN, SVGIG (reference sequence). The CDR3 DNA is TGTGCCTGGAGTGTCAGCGGAACCCTTCCTAGCACAGATACGCAGTATTTT. Translation: CAWSVSGTLPSTDTQYF.

The genes are TRBV27 and TRBJ1-1; 9 bases agree with TRBD1. The CDR3 contains 12 residues. V lost 6 bases and J lost 11; bases outside the gene matches: 7. Germline values: CDR1 MNHEY, CDR2 SMNVEV (reference sequence). This CDR3 is CASRGQGGDAFF. As DNA, the CDR3 is TGTGCCAGCAGGGGACAGGGCGGGGATGCTTTCTTT.

The chain links TRBV4-3 to TRBJ1-2, with 7 bases fitting TRBD1. J gave up 2 bases and V 3 bases, and 6 bases lay outside the gene matches. The V gene's germline CDR1 is LGHNA and CDR2 YSLEER. The CDR3 has 15 residues. DNA of the CDR3: TGCGCCAGCAGCCACCTGGAGGACAGGAACTATGGCTACACCTTC. It translates to CASSHLEDRNYGYTF.

This chain connects TRBV2 to TRBJ2-7, with D maybe TRBD2 (5 bases). CDR1 is SNHLY and CDR2 is FYNNEI in the germline V gene. This CDR3 contains 14 residues. Trimming took 7 bases from V and 4 from J, leaving 17 bases between them. The CDR3 spells CASTSSLGVYEQYF. The DNA of the CDR3 is TGTGCCAGCACTTCCTCTTTGGGAGTTTACGAGCAGTACTTC.

V is TRBV9 and J is TRBJ2-1, with 9 bases identical to TRBD2. The CDR3 is made up of 15 amino acids. V dropped 5 bases and J dropped 7; count of bases not matched to a gene: 10. Germline V gene sequence: CDR1 SGDLS, CDR2 YYNGEE. The CDR3: CASSDIAGVGNEQFF. CDR3 nucleotides: TGTGCCAGCAGTGACATAGCGGGAGTGGGGAATGAGCAGTTCTTC.

The chain links TRBV27 to TRBJ1-2, with D perhaps TRBD1 (6 bases). In germline, CDR1 is MNHEY, CDR2 SMNVEV (reference sequence). The CDR3 totals 19 residues. V lost 5 bases and J 7 bases, leaving 32 bases between the germline ends. The DNA of the CDR3 is TGTGCCAGCAGTCCCCCCGTGGTTCGTGGGGGCGGGTGGGTTCCTGGCTACACCTTC. It yields the protein CASSPPVVRGGGWVPGYTF.

The CDR3 DNA reads as TGTGCCAGCAGCTTAGGACTGACGAGTTACGAGCAGTACTTC. It encodes CASSLGLTSYEQYF. This chain uses TRBV12-1 with TRBJ2-7; the tabulated D call, TRBD2, remains unverified against the DNA. TRBV12-1 is a known pseudogene. The CDR3 contains 14 residues.

Points on this clone: At the DNA level, this CDR3 is encoded by other sequences in the same sample as well. The genes are TRBV15 and TRBJ2-1, with TRBD1 as a possible D gene (6 bases). V gave up 0 bases and J gave up 6 bases, with 12 bases separating them. The CDR3 covers 15 residues. Germline-derived CDR1 and CDR2 are LNHNV and YYDKDF (reference sequence). CDR3 amino acids: CATSRDLNRANEQFF. The CDR3 DNA reads TGTGCCACCAGCAGAGATTTAAACAGGGCCAATGAGCAGTTCTTC.

As to this clone: A junction end diverges from the germline sequence, so it may reflect a read error. This chain joins TRBV28 and TRBJ2-1; possible D gene TRBD1, 5 bases. The CDR3 has 14 residues. Germline CDR1 MDHEN, CDR2 SYDVKM. CDR3: CASGFRTGIDEQFF. The CDR3 coding sequence is TGTGCCAGCGGTTTTCGCACAGGAATCGATGAGCAGTTCTTC.

The chain employs TRBV7-2 and TRBJ2-3, with D possibly being TRBD2 (6 bases). The CDR3 totals 15 residues. Germline loops: CDR1 SGHTA, CDR2 FQGNSA. The ends were cut back, 3 bases at V and 8 bases at J, with 18 bases in the middle. The DNA of the CDR3 is TGTGCCAGCAGCTTCCAGACAGAGCTGGGGGGTACGCAGTATTTT. As protein: CASSFQTELGGTQYF.

The chain combines TRBV28 with TRBJ2-5; 13 bases map to TRBD2. CDR1 and CDR2 from the germline V gene are MDHEN and SYDVKM. Losses at the gene ends were 4 bases for V and 3 bases for J; bases not matched to a gene: 2. The CDR3 length is 15 residues. The CDR3 spells CASSSGLAGEETQYF. Here the CDR3 DNA reads TGTGCCAGCAGTTCCGGACTAGCGGGGGAAGAGACCCAGTACTTC.

CDR3 sequence: CASSVPNYNEQFF. The CDR3 DNA reads as TGTGCCAGCAGCGTCCCTAACTACAATGAGCAGTTCTTC. This chain connects TRBV7-8 to TRBJ2-1; D is uncertain. The CDR3 has 13 residues. Germline values: CDR1 SGHVS, CDR2 FQNEAQ. Trimming pared 5 bases from V and 3 bases from J, leaving 8 bases between.

This sequence joins TRBV18 and TRBJ2-4; 11 bases align to TRBD2. V trimming: 6 bases; J trimming: 6 bases; junction bases outside the gene matches: 7. Germline CDR1 is KGHSH and CDR2 is LQKENI. The length of the CDR3 is 15 residues. The CDR3 DNA reads TGTGCCAGCTCCGATCCCGGGACTAGCGGAAACATTCAGTACTTC. Protein product: CASSDPGTSGNIQYF.